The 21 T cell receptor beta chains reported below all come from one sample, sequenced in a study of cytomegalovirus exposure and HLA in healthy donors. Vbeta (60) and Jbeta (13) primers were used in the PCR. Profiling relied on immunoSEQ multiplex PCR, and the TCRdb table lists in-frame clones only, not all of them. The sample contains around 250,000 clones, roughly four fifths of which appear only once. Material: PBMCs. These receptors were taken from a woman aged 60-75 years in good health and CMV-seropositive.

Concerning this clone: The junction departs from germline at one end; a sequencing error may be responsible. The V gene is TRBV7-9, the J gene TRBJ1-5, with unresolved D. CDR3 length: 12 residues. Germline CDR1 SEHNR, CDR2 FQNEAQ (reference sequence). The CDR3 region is CSSSISNQPQHF. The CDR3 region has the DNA TGTTCCAGCTCCATTAGCAATCAGCCCCAGCATTTT.

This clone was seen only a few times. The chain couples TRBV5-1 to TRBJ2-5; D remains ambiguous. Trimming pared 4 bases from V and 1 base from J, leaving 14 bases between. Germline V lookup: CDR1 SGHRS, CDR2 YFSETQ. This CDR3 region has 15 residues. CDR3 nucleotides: TGCGCCAGCAGCCCCGCGAGAGGCGGCCAAGAGACCCAGTACTTC. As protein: CASSPARGGQETQYF.

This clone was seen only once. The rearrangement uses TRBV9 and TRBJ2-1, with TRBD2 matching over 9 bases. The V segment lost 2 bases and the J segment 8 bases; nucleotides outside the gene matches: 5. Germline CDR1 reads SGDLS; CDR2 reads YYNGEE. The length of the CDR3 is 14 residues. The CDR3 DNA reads TGTGCCAGCAGCGTCTCCGGGACTAGCTATGAGCAGTTCTTC. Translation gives CASSVSGTSYEQFF.

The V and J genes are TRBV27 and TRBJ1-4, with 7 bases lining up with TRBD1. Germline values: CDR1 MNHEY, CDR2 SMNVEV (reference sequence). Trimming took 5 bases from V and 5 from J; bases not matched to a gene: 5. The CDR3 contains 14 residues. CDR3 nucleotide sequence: TGTGCCAGCAGTCCTTCCAGGGGGAATGAAAAACTGTTTTTT. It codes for CASSPSRGNEKLFF.

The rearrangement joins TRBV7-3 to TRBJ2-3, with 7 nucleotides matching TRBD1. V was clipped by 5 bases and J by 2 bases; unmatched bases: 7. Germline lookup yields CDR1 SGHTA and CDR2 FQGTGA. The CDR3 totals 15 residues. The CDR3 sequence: CASSPYDRDTDTQYF. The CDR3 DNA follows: TGTGCCAGCAGCCCTTATGACAGGGACACAGATACGCAGTATTTT.

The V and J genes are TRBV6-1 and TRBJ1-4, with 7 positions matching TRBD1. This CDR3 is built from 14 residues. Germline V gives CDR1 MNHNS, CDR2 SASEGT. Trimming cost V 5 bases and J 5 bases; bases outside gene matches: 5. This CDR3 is CASSWDSTNEKLFF. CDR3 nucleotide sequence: TGTGCCAGCAGTTGGGACAGCACAAATGAAAAACTGTTTTTT.

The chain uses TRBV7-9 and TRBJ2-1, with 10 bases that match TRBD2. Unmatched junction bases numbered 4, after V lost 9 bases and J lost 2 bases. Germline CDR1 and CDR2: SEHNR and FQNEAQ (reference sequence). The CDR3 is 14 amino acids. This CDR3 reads CASHLAGAYNEQFF. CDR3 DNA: TGTGCCAGTCATCTAGCGGGGGCCTACAATGAGCAGTTCTTC.

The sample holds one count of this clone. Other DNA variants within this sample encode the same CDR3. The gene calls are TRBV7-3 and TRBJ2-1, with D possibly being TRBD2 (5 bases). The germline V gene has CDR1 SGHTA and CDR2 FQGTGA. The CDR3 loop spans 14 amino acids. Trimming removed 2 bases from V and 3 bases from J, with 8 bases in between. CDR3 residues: CASSLGGSYNEQFF. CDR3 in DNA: TGTGCCAGCAGCTTAGGAGGCAGCTACAATGAGCAGTTCTTC.

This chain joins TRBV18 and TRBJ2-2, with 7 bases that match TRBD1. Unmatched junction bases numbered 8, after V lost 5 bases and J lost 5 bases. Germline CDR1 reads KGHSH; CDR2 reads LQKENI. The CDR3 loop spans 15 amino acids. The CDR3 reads CASSVTGVDTGELFF. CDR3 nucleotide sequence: TGTGCCAGCTCAGTCACAGGGGTGGATACCGGGGAGCTGTTTTTT.

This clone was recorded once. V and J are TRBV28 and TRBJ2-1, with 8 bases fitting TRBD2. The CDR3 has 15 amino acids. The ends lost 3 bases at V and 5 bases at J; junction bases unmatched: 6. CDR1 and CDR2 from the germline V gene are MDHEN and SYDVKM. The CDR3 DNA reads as TGTGCCAGCAGTTTGACTAGCGACCCTGACAATGAGCAGTTCTTC. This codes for CASSLTSDPDNEQFF.

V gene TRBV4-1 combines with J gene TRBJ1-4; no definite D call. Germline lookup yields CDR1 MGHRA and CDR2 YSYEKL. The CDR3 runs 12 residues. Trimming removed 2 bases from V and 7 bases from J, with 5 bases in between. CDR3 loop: CASSQPLEKLFF. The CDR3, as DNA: TGCGCCAGCAGCCAACCCCTTGAAAAACTGTTTTTT.

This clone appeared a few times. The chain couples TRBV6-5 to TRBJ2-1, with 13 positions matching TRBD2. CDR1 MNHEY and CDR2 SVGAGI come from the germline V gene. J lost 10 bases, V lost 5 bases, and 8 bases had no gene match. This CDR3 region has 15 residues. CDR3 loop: CASSRTSGRSQEQFF. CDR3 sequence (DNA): TGTGCCAGCAGTAGGACTAGCGGGAGAAGTCAGGAGCAGTTCTTC.

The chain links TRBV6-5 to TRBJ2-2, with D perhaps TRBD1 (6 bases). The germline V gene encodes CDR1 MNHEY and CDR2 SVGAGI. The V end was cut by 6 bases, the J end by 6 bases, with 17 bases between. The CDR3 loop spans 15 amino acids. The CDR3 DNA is TGTGCCAGCAGCCCCAGGCAGGGGTTCGCCGGGGAGCTGTTTTTT. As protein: CASSPRQGFAGELFF.

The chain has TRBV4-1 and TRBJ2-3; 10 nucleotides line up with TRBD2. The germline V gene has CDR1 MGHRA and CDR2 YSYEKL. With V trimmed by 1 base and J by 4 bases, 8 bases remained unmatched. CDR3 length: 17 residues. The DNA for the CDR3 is TGCGCCAGCAGCCAAGCCCCTAGCGGGAGAGGGGCAGATACGCAGTATTTT. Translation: CASSQAPSGRGADTQYF.

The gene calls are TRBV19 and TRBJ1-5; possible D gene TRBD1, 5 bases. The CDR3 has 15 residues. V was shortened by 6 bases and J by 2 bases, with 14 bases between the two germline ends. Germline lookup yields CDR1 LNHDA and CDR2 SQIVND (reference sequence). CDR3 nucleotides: TGTGCCAGTAGGGACGACAGTATTGGCAATCAGCCCCAGCATTTT. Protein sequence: CASRDDSIGNQPQHF. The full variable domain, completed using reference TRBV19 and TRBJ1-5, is DGGITQSPKYLFRKEGQNVTLSCEQNLNHDAMYWYRQDPGQGLRLIYYSQIVNDFQKGDIAEGYSVSREKKESFPLTVTSAQKNPTAFYLCASRDDSIGNQPQHFGDGTRLSIL.

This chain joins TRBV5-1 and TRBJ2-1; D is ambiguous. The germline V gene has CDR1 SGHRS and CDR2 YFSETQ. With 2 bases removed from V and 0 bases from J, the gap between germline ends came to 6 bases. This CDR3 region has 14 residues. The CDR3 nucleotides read TGCGCCAGCAGCTTCCTGAGCTCCTACAATGAGCAGTTCTTC. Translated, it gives CASSFLSSYNEQFF.

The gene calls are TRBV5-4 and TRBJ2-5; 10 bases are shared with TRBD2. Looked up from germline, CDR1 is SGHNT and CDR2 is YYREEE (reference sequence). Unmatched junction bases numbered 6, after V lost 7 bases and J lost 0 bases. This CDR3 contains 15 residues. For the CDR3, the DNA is TGTGCCAGCGGGGGGACTAGCGCAAACCAAGAGACCCAGTACTTC. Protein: CASGGTSANQETQYF.

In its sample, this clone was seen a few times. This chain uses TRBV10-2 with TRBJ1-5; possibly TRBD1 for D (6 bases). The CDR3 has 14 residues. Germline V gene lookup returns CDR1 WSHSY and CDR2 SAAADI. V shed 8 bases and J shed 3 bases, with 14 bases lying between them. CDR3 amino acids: CASSSQGYNQPQHF. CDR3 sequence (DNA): TGCGCCAGCTCGTCCCAGGGGTACAATCAGCCCCAGCATTTT.

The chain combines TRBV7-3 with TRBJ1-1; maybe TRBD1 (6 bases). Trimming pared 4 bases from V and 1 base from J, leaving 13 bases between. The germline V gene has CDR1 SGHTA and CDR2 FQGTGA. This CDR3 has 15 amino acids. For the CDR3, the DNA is TGTGCCAGCAGCTCAGGGGTCCTGCCGAACACTGAAGCTTTCTTT. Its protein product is CASSSGVLPNTEAFF.

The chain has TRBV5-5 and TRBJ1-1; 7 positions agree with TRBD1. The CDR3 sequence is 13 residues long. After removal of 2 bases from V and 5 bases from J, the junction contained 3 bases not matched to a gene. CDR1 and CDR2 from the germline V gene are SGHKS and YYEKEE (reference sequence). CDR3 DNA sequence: TGTGCCAGCAGCTTTCCAGGGGGGACTGAAGCTTTCTTT. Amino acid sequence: CASSFPGGTEAFF.

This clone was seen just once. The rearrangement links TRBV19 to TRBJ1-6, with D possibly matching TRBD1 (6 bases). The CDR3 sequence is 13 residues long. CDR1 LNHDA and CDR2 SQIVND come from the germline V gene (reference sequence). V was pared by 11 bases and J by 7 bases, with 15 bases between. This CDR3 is CASRTEGNSPLHF. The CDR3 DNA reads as TGTGCCTCCAGGACAGAAGGCAATTCACCCCTCCACTTT. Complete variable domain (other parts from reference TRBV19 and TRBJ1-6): DGGITQSPKYLFRKEGQNVTLSCEQNLNHDAMYWYRQDPGQGLRLIYYSQIVNDFQKGDIAEGYSVSREKKESFPLTVTSAQKNPTAFYLCASRTEGNSPLHFGNGTRLTVT.